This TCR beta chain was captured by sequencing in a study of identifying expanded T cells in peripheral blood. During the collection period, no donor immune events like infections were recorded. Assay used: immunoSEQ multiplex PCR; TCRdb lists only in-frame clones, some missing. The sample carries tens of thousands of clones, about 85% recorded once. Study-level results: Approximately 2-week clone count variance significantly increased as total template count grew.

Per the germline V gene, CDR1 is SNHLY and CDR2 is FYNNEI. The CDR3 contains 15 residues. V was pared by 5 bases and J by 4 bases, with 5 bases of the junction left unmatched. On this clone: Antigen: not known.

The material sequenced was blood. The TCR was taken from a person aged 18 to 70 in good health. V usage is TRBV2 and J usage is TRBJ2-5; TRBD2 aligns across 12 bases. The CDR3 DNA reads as TGTGCCAGCAGTCGGACTAGCGGGGTTGGAGAGACCCAGTACTTC. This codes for CASSRTSGVGETQYF.